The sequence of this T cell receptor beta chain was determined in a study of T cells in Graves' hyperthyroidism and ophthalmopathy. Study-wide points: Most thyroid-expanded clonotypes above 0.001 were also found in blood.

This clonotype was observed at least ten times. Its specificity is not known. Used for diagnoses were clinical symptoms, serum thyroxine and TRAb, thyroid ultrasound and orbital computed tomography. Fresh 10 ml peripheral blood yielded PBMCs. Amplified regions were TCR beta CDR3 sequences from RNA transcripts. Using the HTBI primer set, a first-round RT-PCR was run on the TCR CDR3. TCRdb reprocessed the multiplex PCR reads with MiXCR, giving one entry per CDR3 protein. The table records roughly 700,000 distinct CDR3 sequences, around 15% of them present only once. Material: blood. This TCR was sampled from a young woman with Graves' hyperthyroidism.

CDR3 coding DNA: TGCAGTGCTAGAGCTCCCCCCGACAGGGTAGACGAGCAGTACTTC. Translation gives CSARAPPDRVDEQYF. The chain joins TRBV20-1 to TRBJ2-7; 7 bases line up with TRBD1. V lost 1 base, J lost 5 bases, and 11 bases stayed unmatched. Germline assignment: CDR1 DFQATT and CDR2 SNEGSKA (reference sequence). This CDR3 spans 15 amino acids.